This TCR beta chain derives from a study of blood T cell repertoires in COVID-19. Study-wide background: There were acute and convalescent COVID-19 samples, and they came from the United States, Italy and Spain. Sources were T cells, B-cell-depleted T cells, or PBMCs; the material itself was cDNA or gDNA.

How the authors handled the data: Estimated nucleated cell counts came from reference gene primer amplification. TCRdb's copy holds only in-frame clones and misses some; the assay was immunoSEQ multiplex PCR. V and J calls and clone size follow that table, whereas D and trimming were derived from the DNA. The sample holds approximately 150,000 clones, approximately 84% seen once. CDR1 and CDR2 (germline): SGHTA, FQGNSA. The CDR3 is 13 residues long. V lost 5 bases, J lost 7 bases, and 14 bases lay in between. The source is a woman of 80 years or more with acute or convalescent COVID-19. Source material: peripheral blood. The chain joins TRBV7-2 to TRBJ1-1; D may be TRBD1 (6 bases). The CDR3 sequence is CASSIIQGIEAFF. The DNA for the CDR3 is TGTGCCAGCAGCATTATCCAGGGGATTGAAGCTTTCTTT.